There are a few counts of the clone carrying this T cell receptor (beta chain). Its target is not known. Trimming cost V 1 base and J 10 bases; bases outside gene matches: 3. The CDR3 consists of 15 residues. Germline CDR1 is LNHNV and CDR2 is YYDKDF (reference sequence). DNA was extracted from roughly 1-10 million thawed cryopreserved PBMC. The data stem from a study of long-term antiretroviral therapy in people with HIV. The study, taken as a whole, reports: For ART adherence, viral resistance and therapy changes, no data were available.

immunoSEQ v3.0 was run at survey level. Using immunoSEQ multiplex PCR, the repertoire was profiled, and TCRdb retains in-frame clones only, with some absent. The sample records tens of thousands of clones, roughly 84% being singletons. This chain uses TRBV15 with TRBJ2-1, with 14 bases matching TRBD2. The starting material was unsorted PBMCs, obtained 3 years after starting antiretroviral therapy. The sequence was obtained from a man over 45 with HIV. The CDR3 loop is CATSRGLAGGPEQFF. In DNA, the CDR3 is TGTGCCACCAGCAGAGGACTAGCGGGAGGGCCAGAGCAGTTCTTC.